This T cell receptor (beta chain) was documented in a study of OX40 agonist ivuxolimab in advanced cancers. Sequencing used immunoSEQ multiplex PCR; TCRdb keeps in-frame clones, though not all of them. Counted here are 39,000 or so clones, roughly 90% occurring once; the ten biggest clones make up around 0.6%. Germline values: CDR1 SGHRS, CDR2 YFSETQ. V lost 4 bases and J lost 4, with 15 bases in between. The CDR3 totals 15 residues. This sequence joins TRBV5-1 and TRBJ1-5, with D perhaps matching TRBD1 (6 bases). This TCR was sampled from an adult with an advanced solid tumor such as melanoma, head and neck, liver or kidney cancer. The material was CD4+ or CD8+ T cells sorted from blood, obtained in a trial of the OX40 agonist ivuxolimab. The CDR3 is CASSLLPGQNQPQHF. Here the CDR3 DNA reads TGCGCCAGCAGCCTCCTACCGGGACAAAATCAGCCCCAGCATTTT.